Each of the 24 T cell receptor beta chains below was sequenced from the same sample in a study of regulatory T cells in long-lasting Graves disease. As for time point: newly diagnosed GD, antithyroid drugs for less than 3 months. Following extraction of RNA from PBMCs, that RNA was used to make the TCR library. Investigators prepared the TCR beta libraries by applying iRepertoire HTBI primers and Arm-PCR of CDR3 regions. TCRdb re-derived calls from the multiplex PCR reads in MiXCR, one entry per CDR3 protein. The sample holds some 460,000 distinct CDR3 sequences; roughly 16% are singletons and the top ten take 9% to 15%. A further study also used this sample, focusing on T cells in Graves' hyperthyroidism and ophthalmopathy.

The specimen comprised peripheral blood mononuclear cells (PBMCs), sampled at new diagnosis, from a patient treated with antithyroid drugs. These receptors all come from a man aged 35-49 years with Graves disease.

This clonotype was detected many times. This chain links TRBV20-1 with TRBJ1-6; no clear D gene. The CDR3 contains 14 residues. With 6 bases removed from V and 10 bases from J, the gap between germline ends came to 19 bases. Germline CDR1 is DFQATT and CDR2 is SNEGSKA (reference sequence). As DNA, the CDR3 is TGCAGTGCCCAGAGGCCGGAGACCCGATCACCCCTCCACTTT. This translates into CSAQRPETRSPLHF.

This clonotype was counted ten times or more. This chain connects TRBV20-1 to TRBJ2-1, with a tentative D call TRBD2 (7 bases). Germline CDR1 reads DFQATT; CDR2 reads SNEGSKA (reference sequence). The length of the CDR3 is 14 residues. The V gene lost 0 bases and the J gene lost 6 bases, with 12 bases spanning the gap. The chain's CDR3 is CSARERGGGNEQFF. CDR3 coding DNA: TGCAGTGCTAGAGAGAGGGGGGGAGGCAATGAGCAGTTCTTC.

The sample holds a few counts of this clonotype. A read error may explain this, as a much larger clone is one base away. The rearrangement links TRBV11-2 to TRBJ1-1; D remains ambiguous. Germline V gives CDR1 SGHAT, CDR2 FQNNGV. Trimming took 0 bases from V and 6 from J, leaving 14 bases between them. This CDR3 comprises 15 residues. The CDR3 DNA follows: TGTGCCAGCAGCTTAGAAACAGCCACAAACGCTGAAGCTTTCTTT. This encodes CASSLETATNAEAFF.

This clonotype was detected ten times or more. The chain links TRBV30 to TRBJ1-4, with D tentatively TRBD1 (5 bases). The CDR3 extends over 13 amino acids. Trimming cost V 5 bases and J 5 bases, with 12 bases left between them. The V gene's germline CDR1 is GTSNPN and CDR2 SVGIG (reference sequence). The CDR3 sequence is CAWEGRRNEKLFF. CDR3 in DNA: TGTGCCTGGGAGGGGCGAAGGAATGAAAAACTGTTTTTT.

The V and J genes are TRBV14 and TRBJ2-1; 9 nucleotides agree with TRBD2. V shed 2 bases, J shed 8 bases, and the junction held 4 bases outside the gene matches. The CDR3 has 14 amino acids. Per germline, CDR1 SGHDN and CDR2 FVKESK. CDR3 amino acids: CASSQPGLAHEQFF. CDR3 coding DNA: TGTGCCAGCAGCCAACCGGGACTAGCACATGAGCAGTTCTTC.

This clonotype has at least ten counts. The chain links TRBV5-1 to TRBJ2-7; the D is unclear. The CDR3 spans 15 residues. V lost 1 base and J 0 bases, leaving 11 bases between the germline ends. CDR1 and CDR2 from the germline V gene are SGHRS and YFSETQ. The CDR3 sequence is CASSLIGSSSYEQYF. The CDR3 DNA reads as TGCGCCAGCAGCTTGATCGGGTCGAGCTCCTACGAGCAGTACTTC.

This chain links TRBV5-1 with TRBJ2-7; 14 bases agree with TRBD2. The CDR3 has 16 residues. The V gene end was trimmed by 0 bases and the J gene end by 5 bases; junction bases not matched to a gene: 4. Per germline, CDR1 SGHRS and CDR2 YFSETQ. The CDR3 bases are TGCGCCAGCAGCTTGGATCGGGGACTAGCGGGAGACGAGCAGTACTTC. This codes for CASSLDRGLAGDEQYF.

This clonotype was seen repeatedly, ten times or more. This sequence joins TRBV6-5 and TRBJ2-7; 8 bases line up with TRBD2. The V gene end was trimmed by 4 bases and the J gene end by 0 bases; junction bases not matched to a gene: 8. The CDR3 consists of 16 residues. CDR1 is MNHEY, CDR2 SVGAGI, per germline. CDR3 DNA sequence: TGTGCCAGCAGTTCCCATAGCGGGAAGAGCTCCTACGAGCAGTACTTC. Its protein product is CASSSHSGKSSYEQYF.

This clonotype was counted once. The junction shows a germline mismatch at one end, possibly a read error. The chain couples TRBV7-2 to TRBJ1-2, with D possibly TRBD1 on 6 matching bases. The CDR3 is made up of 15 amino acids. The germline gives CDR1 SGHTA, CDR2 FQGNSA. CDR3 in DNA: TGCGCCAGCAGACACCCCCAACAGGGCACCTATGGCTACACCTTC. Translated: CASRHPQQGTYGYTF.

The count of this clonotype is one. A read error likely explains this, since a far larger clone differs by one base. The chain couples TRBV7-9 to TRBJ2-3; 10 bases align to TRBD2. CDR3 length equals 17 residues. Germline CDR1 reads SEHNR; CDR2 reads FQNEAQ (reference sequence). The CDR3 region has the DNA TGTGCCAGCAGCTTAGTTGGTGGGACTAGCGTCACAGATACGAAGTATTTT. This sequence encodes CASSLVGGTSVTDTKYF.

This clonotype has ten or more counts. The CDR3 region is CASRWTGGLYEQYF. The CDR3, as DNA: TGTGCCAGCAGGTGGACAGGGGGGCTATACGAGCAGTACTTC. The chain carries TRBV28 and TRBJ2-7; 10 bases line up with TRBD1. V lost 6 bases and J lost 4; bases outside the gene matches: 6. The germline CDR1 and CDR2 sequences are MDHEN and SYDVKM. The CDR3 has 14 residues.

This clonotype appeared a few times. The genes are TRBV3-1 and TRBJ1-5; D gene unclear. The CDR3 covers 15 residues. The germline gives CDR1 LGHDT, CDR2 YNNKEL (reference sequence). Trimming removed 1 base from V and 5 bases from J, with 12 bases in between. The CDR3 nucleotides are TGTGCCAGCAGCCAAGGTAGGCCGCAATATCAGCCCCAGCATTTT. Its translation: CASSQGRPQYQPQHF.

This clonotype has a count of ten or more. The DNA of the CDR3 is TGTGCCAGCAGTCCGGGACACCCACGGCCCCAGCATTTT. As protein: CASSPGHPRPQHF. This sequence joins TRBV27 and TRBJ1-5; maybe TRBD1 (6 bases). Deletions cut 5 bases from V and 9 bases from J, with 14 bases between. Per germline, CDR1 MNHEY and CDR2 SMNVEV (reference sequence). The CDR3 spans 13 residues.

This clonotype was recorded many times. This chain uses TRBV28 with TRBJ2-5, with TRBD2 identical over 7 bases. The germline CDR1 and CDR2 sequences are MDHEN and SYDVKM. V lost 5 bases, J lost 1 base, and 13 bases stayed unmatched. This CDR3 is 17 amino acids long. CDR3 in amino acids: CASSRSIGGGVQETQYF. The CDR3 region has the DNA TGTGCCAGCAGTCGATCTATTGGGGGGGGGGTCCAAGAGACCCAGTACTTC.

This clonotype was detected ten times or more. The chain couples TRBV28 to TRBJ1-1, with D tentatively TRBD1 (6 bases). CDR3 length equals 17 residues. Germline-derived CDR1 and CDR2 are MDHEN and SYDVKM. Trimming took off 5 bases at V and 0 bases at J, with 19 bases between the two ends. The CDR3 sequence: CASSNQLAGELNTEAFF. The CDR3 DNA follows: TGTGCCAGCAGTAACCAGCTGGCAGGGGAGCTGAACACTGAAGCTTTCTTT. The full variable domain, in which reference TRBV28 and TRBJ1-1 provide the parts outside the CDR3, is DVKVTQSSRYLVKRTGEKVFLECVQDMDHENMFWYRQDPGLGLRLIYFSYDVKMKEKGDIPEGYSVSREKKERFSLILESASTNQTSMYLCASSNQLAGELNTEAFFGQGTRLTVV.

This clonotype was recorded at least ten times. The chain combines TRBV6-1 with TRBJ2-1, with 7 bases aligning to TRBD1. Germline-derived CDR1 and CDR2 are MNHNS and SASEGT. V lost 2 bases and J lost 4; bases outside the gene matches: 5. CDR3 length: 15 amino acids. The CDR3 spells CASSERSGQYNEQFF. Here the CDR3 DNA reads TGTGCCAGCAGTGAACGATCGGGACAGTACAATGAGCAGTTCTTC.

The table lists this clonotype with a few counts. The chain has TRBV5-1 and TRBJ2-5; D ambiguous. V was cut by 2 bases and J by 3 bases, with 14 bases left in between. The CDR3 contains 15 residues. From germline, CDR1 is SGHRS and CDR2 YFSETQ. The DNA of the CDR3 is TGCGCCAGCAGCTTCACCCTTACGCAGGAAGAGACCCAGTACTTC. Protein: CASSFTLTQEETQYF. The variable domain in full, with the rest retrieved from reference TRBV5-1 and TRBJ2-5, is KAGVTQTPRYLIKTRGQQVTLSCSPISGHRSVSWYQQTPGQGLQFLFEYFSETQRNKGNFPGRFSGRQFSNSRSEMNVSTLELGDSALYLCASSFTLTQEETQYFGPGTRLLVL.

CDR3 loop: CATSQDRGPSTGELFF. The CDR3 DNA follows: TGTGCCACCAGTCAGGACAGGGGGCCGAGCACCGGGGAGCTGTTTTTT. V usage is TRBV24-1 and J usage is TRBJ2-2, with 11 bases identical to TRBD1. This CDR3 is 16 amino acids long. The junction had 6 bases not matched to a gene; V was cut back by 6 bases and J by 4 bases. Germline loops: CDR1 KGHDR, CDR2 SFDVKD.

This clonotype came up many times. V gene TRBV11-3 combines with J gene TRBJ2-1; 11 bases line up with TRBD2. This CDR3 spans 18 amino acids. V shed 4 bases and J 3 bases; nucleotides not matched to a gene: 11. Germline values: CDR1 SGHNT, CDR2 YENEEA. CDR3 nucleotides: TGTGCCAGCAGCTCCCTCGGGACTAGCGGTTTAGGCTACAATGAGCAGTTCTTC. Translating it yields CASSSLGTSGLGYNEQFF.

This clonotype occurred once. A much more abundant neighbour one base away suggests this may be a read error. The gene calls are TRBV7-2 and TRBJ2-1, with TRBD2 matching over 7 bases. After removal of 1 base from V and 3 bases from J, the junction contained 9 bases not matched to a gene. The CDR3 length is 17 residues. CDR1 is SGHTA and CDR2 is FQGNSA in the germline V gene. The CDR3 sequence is CASSLGGRGLLYNEQFF. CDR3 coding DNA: TGTGCCAGCAGCTTAGGGGGGAGGGGACTACTCTACAATGAGCAGTTCTTC.

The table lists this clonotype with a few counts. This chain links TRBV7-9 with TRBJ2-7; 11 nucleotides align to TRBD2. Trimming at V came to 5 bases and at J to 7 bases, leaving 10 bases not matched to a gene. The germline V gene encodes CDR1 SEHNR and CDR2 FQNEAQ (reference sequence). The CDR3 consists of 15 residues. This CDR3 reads CASSPWTSGSVEQYF. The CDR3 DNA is TGTGCCAGCAGCCCATGGACTAGCGGGTCTGTGGAGCAGTACTTC.

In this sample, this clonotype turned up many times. The CDR3 bases are TGTGCCAGCAGCAAACGCACTCTGGAGACCCAGTACTTC. The encoded protein is CASSKRTLETQYF. The chain links TRBV7-2 to TRBJ2-5, with no clear D. Trimming took off 5 bases at V and 5 bases at J, with 12 bases between the two ends. There are 13 residues in the CDR3. Germline-derived CDR1 and CDR2 are SGHTA and FQGNSA.

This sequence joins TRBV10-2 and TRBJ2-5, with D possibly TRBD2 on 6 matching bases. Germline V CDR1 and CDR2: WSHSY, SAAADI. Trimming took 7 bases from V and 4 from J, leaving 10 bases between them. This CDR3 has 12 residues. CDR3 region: CASTGTLETQYF. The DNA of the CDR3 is TGCGCCAGCACGGGGACTCTAGAGACCCAGTACTTC.

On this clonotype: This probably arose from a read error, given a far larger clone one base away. The CDR3 region is CATSDLPTGALGYNEQFF. DNA of the CDR3: TGTGCCACCAGTGATTTGCCTACAGGGGCTCTTGGTTACAATGAGCAGTTCTTC. The rearrangement links TRBV7-9 to TRBJ2-1; 7 nucleotides agree with TRBD1. CDR3 length equals 18 residues. The junction had 22 bases not matched to a gene; V was cut back by 10 bases and J by 4 bases. Germline-derived CDR1 and CDR2 are SEHNR and FQNEAQ (reference sequence).